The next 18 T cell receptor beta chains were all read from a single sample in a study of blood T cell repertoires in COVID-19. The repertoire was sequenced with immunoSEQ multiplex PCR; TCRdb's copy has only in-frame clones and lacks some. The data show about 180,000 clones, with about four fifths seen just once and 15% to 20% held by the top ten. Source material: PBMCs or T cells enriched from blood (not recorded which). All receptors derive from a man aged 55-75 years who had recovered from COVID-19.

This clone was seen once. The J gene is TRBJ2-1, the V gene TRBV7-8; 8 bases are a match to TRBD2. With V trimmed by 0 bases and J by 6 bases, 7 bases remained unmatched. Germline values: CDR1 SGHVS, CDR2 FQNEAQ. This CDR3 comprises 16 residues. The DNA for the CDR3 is TGTGCCAGCAGCTTAGCCGTCCCCGGGACTAGCAATGAGCAGTTCTTC. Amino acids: CASSLAVPGTSNEQFF.

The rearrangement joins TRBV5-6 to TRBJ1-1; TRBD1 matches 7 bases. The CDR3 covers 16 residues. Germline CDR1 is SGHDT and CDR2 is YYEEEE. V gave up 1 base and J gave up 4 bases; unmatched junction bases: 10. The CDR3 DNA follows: TGTGCCAGCAGCTTGACTCCGGGACAGTCATCCACTGAAGCTTTCTTT. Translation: CASSLTPGQSSTEAFF.

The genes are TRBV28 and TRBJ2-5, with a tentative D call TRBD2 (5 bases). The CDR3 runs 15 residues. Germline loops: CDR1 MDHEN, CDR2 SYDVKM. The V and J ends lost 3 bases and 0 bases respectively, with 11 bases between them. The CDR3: CASSFSAGYQETQYF. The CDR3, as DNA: TGTGCCAGCAGTTTTAGCGCTGGTTACCAAGAGACCCAGTACTTC.

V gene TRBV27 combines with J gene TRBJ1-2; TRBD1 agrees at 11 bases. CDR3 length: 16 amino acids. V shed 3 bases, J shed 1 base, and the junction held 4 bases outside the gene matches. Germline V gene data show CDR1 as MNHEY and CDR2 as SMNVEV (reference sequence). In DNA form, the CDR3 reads TGTGCCAGCAGTTTTCGGACAGGGGGCCTTAACTATGGCTACACCTTC. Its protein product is CASSFRTGGLNYGYTF.

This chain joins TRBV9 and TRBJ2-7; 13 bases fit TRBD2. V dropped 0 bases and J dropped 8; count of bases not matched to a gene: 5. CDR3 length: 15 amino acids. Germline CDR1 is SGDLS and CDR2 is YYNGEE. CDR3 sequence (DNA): TGTGCCAGCAGCGTAGAACCGGGACTAGCGGGGCAGCAGTACTTC. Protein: CASSVEPGLAGQQYF. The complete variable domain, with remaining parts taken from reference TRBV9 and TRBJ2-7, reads DSGVTQTPKHLITATGQRVTLRCSPRSGDLSVYWYQQSLDQGLQFLIQYYNGEERAKGNILERFSAQQFPDLHSELNLSSLELGDSALYFCASSVEPGLAGQQYFGPGTRLTVT.

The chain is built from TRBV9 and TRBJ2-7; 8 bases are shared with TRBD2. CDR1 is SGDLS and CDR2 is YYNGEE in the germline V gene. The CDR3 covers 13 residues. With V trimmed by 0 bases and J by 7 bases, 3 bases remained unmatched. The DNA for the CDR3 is TGTGCCAGCAGCGTAGGAGCGGGGGAAGAGCAGTACTTC. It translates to CASSVGAGEEQYF.

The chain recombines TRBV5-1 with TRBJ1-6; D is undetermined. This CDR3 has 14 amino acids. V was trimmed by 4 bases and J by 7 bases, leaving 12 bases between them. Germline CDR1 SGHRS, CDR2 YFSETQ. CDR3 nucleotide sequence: TGCGCCAGCAGCGCGGAAGCCCAGAATTCACCCCTCCACTTT. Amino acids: CASSAEAQNSPLHF.

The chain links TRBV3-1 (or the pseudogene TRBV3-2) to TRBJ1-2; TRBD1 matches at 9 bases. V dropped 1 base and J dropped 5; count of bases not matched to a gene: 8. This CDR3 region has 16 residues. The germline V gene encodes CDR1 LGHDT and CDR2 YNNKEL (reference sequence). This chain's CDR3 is CASSQGEQGAPYGYTF. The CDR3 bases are TGTGCCAGCAGCCAAGGGGAACAGGGGGCGCCTTATGGCTACACCTTC.

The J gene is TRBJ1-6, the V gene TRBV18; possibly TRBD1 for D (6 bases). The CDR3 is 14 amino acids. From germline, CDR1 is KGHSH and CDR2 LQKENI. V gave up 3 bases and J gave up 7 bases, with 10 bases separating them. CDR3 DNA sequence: TGTGCCAGCTCACCTGGCGGGGGCAATTCACCCCTCCACTTT. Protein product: CASSPGGGNSPLHF.

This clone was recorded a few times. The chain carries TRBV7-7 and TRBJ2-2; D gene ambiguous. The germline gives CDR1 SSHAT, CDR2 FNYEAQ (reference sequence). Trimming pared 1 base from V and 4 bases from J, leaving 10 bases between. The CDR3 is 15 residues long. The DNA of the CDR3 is TGTGCCAGCAGCTTAGGTCCAGCGCTCACCGGGGAGCTGTTTTTT. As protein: CASSLGPALTGELFF.

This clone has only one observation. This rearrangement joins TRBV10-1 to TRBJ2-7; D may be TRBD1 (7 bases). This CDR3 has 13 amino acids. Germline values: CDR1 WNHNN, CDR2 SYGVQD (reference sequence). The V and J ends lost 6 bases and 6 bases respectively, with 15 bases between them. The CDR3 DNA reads TGCGCCAGCAGAGAACGCGGGACAGCCGAGCAGTACTTC. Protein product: CASRERGTAEQYF.

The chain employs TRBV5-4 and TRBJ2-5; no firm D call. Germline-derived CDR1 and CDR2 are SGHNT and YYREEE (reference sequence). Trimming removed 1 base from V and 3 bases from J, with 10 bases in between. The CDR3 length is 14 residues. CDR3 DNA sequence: TGTGCCAGCAGCTTGAACCGACTGGAAGAGACCCAGTACTTC. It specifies CASSLNRLEETQYF.

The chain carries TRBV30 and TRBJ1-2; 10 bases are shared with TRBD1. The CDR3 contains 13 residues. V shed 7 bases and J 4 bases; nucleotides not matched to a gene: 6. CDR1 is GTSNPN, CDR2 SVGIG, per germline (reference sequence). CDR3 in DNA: TGTGCCTTGACGGGACAGGGGAGCTATGGCTACACCTTC. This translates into CALTGQGSYGYTF.

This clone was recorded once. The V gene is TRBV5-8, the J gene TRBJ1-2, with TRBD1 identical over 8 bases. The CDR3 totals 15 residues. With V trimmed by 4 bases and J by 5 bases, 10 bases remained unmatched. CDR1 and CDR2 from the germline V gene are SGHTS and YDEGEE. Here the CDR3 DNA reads TGTGCCAGCAGCCTGGGACAGGCGGCCGGATATGGCTACACCTTC. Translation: CASSLGQAAGYGYTF.

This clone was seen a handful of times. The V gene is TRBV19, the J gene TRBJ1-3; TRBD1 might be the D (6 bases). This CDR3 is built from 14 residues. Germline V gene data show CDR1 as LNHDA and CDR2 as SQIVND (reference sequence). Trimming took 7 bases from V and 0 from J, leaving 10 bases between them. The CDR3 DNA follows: TGTGCCAGTAAAGTCAGGGGCTCTGGAAACACCATATATTTT. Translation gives CASKVRGSGNTIYF.

The CDR3 protein is CASSGGGGETQYF. As DNA, the CDR3 is TGCGCCAGCAGTGGGGGGGGAGGGGAGACCCAGTACTTC. The chain links TRBV10-2 to TRBJ2-5; 7 bases agree with TRBD2. Germline V lookup: CDR1 WSHSY, CDR2 SAAADI. CDR3 length: 13 amino acids. V shed 4 bases, J shed 5 bases, and the junction held 4 bases outside the gene matches.

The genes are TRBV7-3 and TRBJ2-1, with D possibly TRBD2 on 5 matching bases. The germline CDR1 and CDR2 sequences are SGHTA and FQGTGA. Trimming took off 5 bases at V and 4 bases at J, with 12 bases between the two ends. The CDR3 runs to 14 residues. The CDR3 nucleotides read TGTGCCAGCAGCCTAAACCGGGGATACAATGAGCAGTTCTTC. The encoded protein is CASSLNRGYNEQFF.

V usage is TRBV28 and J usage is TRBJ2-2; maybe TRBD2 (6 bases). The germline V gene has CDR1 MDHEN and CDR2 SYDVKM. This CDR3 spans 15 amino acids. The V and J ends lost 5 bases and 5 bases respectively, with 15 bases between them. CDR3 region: CASSGRGTWTGELFF. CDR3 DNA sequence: TGTGCCAGCAGTGGACGGGGGACGTGGACCGGGGAGCTGTTTTTT.